This T cell receptor (beta chain) was captured by sequencing in a study of glioma-infiltrating T cells after dendritic cell vaccination. Looking at the study overall: Patients received autologous tumor lysate-pulsed dendritic cell vaccination between the early 2000s and the early 2010s.

TCRB CDR3 was amplified from 2 ug genomic DNA or less. Using immunoSEQ multiplex PCR, the repertoire was profiled, and TCRdb retains in-frame clones only, with some absent. The profile shows fewer than 50,000 clones, 70% to 85% of them singletons. The CDR3 runs to 14 residues. Germline V CDR1 and CDR2: SGDLS, YYNGEE. The V end lost 3 bases, the J end lost 1 base, and 8 bases lay between the germline ends. Selection required adequate fresh-frozen tumor tissue plus more than two years' survival data. Isocitrate dehydrogenase mutation was absent in all glioblastoma patients. The sample consisted of blood, taken before dendritic cell vaccination. The rearrangement joins TRBV9 to TRBJ1-5; D might be TRBD1 (5 bases). This clonotype originated in a human donor with glioblastoma. The chain's CDR3 is CASSAGLSNQPQHF. CDR3 nucleotides: TGTGCCAGCAGCGCGGGACTGAGCAATCAGCCCCAGCATTTT.